These 20 T cell receptor beta chains came from one sample sequenced in a study of T-cell memory formation after mild COVID-19. TCRdb re-analysed the 5' RACE reads in MiXCR, keeping a single row per CDR3 protein. The repertoire holds 200,000 to 300,000 distinct CDR3 sequences, with 16% as singletons. Sequenced: PBMCs or a T cell subset sorted from them (not recorded which). The receptors were gathered from a man aged 18-30 years who had mild COVID-19 (a few samples of this study predate the infection). Cell type and time point are not known.

This clonotype showed up just a few times. V and J are TRBV29-1 and TRBJ2-5, with D unclear. CDR3 length equals 9 residues. Germline CDR1 reads SQVTM; CDR2 reads ANQGSEA. CDR3 DNA sequence: TGCAGTGTCGAAGAGACCCAGTACTTC. Translation gives CSVEETQYF.

The V gene is TRBV2, the J gene TRBJ2-2; a weak D match, TRBD1 (6 bases). Germline-derived CDR1 and CDR2 are SNHLY and FYNNEI. CDR3 length: 15 amino acids. Trimming removed 6 bases from V and 1 base from J, with 12 bases in between. CDR3 nucleotides: TGTGCCAGCAGCCGACAGGAATTGAACACCGGGGAGCTGTTTTTT. Encoded protein: CASSRQELNTGELFF.

The rearrangement joins TRBV7-9 to TRBJ2-2, with 8 bases aligning to TRBD1. Losses at the gene ends were 5 bases for V and 5 bases for J; bases not matched to a gene: 7. Germline V lookup: CDR1 SEHNR, CDR2 FQNEAQ (reference sequence). The CDR3 loop spans 15 amino acids. DNA of the CDR3: TGTGCCAGCAGCCGCGGAAGACAGGGGACCGGGGAGCTGTTTTTT. It is translated as CASSRGRQGTGELFF.

This clonotype appeared a few times. The V gene is TRBV7-6, the J gene TRBJ1-5, with D hard to call. The germline V gene has CDR1 SGHVS and CDR2 FNYEAQ. The V and J ends lost 1 base and 4 bases respectively, with 8 bases between them. This CDR3 comprises 14 residues. CDR3 bases: TGTGCCAGCAGCTTAGGCGCCCTAAATCAGCCCCAGCATTTT. It is translated as CASSLGALNQPQHF.

This clonotype was seen more than once but under ten times. The chain joins TRBV11-2 to TRBJ2-7; D gene unclear. This CDR3 has 12 amino acids. V gave up 5 bases and J gave up 6 bases, with 11 bases separating them. Germline values: CDR1 SGHAT, CDR2 FQNNGV. The CDR3 nucleotides read TGTGCCAGCAGCGCGCAGAGCAGCGAGCAGTACTTC. Translating it yields CASSAQSSEQYF.

The table lists this clonotype with a few counts. The chain links TRBV12-3 or TRBV12-4 to TRBJ1-1; D gene uncertain. The V gene lost 2 bases and the J gene lost 5 bases, with 9 bases spanning the gap. The CDR3 length is 13 residues. The CDR3 is CASSLTGRTEAFF. The CDR3 nucleotides read TGTGCCAGCAGTTTAACCGGTCGTACTGAAGCTTTCTTT.

This clonotype was seen many times. V usage is TRBV5-1 and J usage is TRBJ2-2; D gene ambiguous. This CDR3 is built from 15 residues. V lost 1 base, J lost 1 base, and 8 bases lay in between. The germline CDR1 and CDR2 sequences are SGHRS and YFSETQ. In nucleotides, the CDR3 is TGCGCCAGCAGCTTGCTGGACGGGAACACCGGGGAGCTGTTTTTT. It codes for CASSLLDGNTGELFF.

V usage is TRBV9 and J usage is TRBJ1-5; D possibly corresponds to TRBD1 (5 bases). The CDR3 extends over 15 amino acids. The V and J ends lost 3 bases and 7 bases respectively, with 17 bases between them. The germline gives CDR1 SGDLS, CDR2 YYNGEE. The chain's CDR3 is CASSGEGRGDQPQHF. The CDR3 DNA reads TGTGCCAGCAGCGGAGAGGGGCGGGGGGACCAGCCCCAGCATTTT.

The sample holds a few counts of this clonotype. The chain links TRBV7-8 to TRBJ1-6, with a possible D match to TRBD1 (6 bases). Germline CDR1 reads SGHVS; CDR2 reads FQNEAQ. V dropped 1 base and J dropped 13 bases, with 23 bases sitting between them. This CDR3 is 17 amino acids long. The CDR3 nucleotides read TGTGCCAGCAGCTTAGGGGGAGGGGGACATTCTGAGTCGCCCCTCCACTTT. It encodes CASSLGGGGHSESPLHF.

In this sample, this clonotype turned up a few times. The rearrangement uses TRBV20-1 and TRBJ2-7; no definite D call. V was pared by 5 bases and J by 4 bases, with 9 bases between. Germline V lookup: CDR1 DFQATT, CDR2 SNEGSKA (reference sequence). This CDR3 contains 11 residues. CDR3 in amino acids: CSASDPYEQYV. CDR3 DNA: TGCAGTGCTTCGGACCCGTACGAGCAGTACGTC.

V is TRBV27 and J is TRBJ1-1, with D perhaps matching TRBD1 (5 bases). Trimming took 8 bases from V and 4 from J, leaving 14 bases between them. CDR1 is MNHEY, CDR2 SMNVEV, per germline (reference sequence). CDR3 size: 13 residues. In nucleotides, the CDR3 is TGTGCCAGCGGGGCGGGGCTCCCCACTGAAGCTTTCTTT. Translating gives CASGAGLPTEAFF.

This clonotype turned up a few times. The chain is built from TRBV5-1 and TRBJ2-5; D is possibly TRBD1 or TRBD2 (5 bases each). The CDR3 spans 14 residues. Per germline, CDR1 SGHRS and CDR2 YFSETQ. Trimming took 3 bases from V and 9 from J, leaving 18 bases between them. The CDR3 nucleotides read TGCGCCAGCAGCTCCGGGACGGCCATGGGGGCCCAGTACTTC. Translated: CASSSGTAMGAQYF.

This clonotype appeared a few times. The rearrangement links TRBV18 to TRBJ1-1, with D perhaps matching TRBD1 (5 bases). With 1 base removed from V and 0 bases from J, the gap between germline ends came to 12 bases. Germline loops: CDR1 KGHSH, CDR2 LQKENI. The CDR3 length is 16 residues. The CDR3 DNA reads TGTGCCAGCTCACCACTGGACAAAAGTATGAACACTGAAGCTTTCTTT. Its protein product is CASSPLDKSMNTEAFF.

The J gene is TRBJ1-6, the V gene TRBV6-1; a weak D match, TRBD1 (6 bases). V lost 5 bases to trimming and J lost 10 bases, with 18 bases between them. The CDR3 spans 15 residues. Germline V gives CDR1 MNHNS, CDR2 SASEGT. The CDR3, as DNA: TGTGCCAGCAGTCATGACAGGACCGTACAGTCACCCCTCCACTTT. Its translation is CASSHDRTVQSPLHF.

V is TRBV20-1 and J is TRBJ1-5; D unresolved. The CDR3 length is 14 residues. The germline gives CDR1 DFQATT, CDR2 SNEGSKA (reference sequence). Trimming cost V 5 bases and J 1 base, with 12 bases left between them. CDR3 in amino acids: CSASDGTSNQPQHF. Here the CDR3 DNA reads TGCAGTGCTTCGGACGGAACGAGCAATCAGCCCCAGCATTTT.

The rearrangement joins TRBV5-1 to TRBJ2-2; possibly TRBD2 for D (6 bases). Trimming left V 0 bases short and J 5 bases short, with 17 bases between. This CDR3 comprises 17 residues. From germline, CDR1 is SGHRS and CDR2 YFSETQ. As DNA, the CDR3 is TGCGCCAGCAGCTTGGAAGTGTCGGGGGTTGGGACCGGGGAGCTGTTTTTT. Translating gives CASSLEVSGVGTGELFF.

The chain has TRBV5-6 and TRBJ2-5; 9 bases line up with TRBD1. The V and J ends lost 0 bases and 3 bases, in that order; junction bases with no gene match: 6. CDR1 SGHDT and CDR2 YYEEEE come from the germline V gene. CDR3 length equals 16 residues. The CDR3 DNA reads TGTGCCAGCAGCTTGGGTCACAGGGGGCCGGAAGAGACCCAGTACTTC. Translated, it gives CASSLGHRGPEETQYF.

The chain combines TRBV10-1 with TRBJ2-5; 8 positions match TRBD1. V dropped 2 bases and J dropped 4; count of bases not matched to a gene: 6. Germline CDR1 is WNHNN and CDR2 is SYGVQD (reference sequence). The CDR3 covers 15 residues. The CDR3 sequence is CASSEGQGMGETQYF. For the CDR3, the DNA is TGCGCCAGCAGTGAGGGACAGGGCATGGGAGAGACCCAGTACTTC.

This clonotype turned up a few times. This chain connects TRBV4-1 to TRBJ2-7; D ambiguous. The CDR3 runs to 14 residues. Trimming shortened V by 0 bases and J by 2 bases, and 8 bases separated the two germline ends. Germline-derived CDR1 and CDR2 are MGHRA and YSYEKL. CDR3 in DNA: TGCGCCAGCAGCCAAGAAACGATAGCCTACGAGCAGTACGTC. As protein: CASSQETIAYEQYV.

This clonotype was seen only a few times. The J gene is TRBJ2-7, the V gene TRBV5-1, with D maybe TRBD2 (6 bases). This CDR3 contains 15 residues. Trimming removed 6 bases from V and 0 bases from J, with 16 bases in between. Germline V gene lookup returns CDR1 SGHRS and CDR2 YFSETQ. This CDR3 is CASKEVAASSYEQYF. CDR3 bases: TGCGCCAGCAAAGAGGTAGCGGCCTCCTCCTACGAGCAGTACTTC.